These T cell receptor beta chains were read from a single sample in a study of lymphopenia after photon versus proton radiotherapy. The table came from immunoSEQ multiplex PCR; TCRdb's copy has only in-frame clones and leaves some out. Of fewer than 65,000 clones detected, approximately 83% appear once; the ten largest clones hold roughly 2.3%. Sequenced material: peripheral blood, taken from a patient treated with photon-based radiotherapy. The source is a man aged 40-49 years with gastric cancer. CDR3s include the opening cysteine and the closing phenylalanine or tryptophan. D genes are given only for firm matches. Size is stated for part of the rows, as once, few or many counts, or as a class when the clone is expanded.

>TRBV5-4|13|NA|TRBJ2-5|NA
TGTGCCAGCAGCTACAGGGTCCAAGAGACCCAGTACTTC
CASSYRVQETQYF
>TRBV29-1|13|NA|TRBJ1-5|NA
TGCAGCGTTGCCGCGGCAGGGAATCAGCCCCAGCATTTT
CSVAAAGNQPQHF
>TRBV6-1|16|NA|TRBJ2-5|NA
TGTGCCAGCAGTGAAGCGGGGGCCCTTCCTCAAGAGACCCAGTACTTC
CASSEAGALPQETQYF
>TRBV11-2|14|NA|TRBJ1-5|once
TGTGCCAGCAGCACCGGACAGTTCAATCAGCCCCAGCATTTT
CASSTGQFNQPQHF
>TRBV27|14|NA|TRBJ2-5|NA
TGTGCCAGCAGGACGGGGTTCGGGCAAGAGACCCAGTACTTC
CASRTGFGQETQYF
>TRBV5-8|16|NA|TRBJ1-4|NA
TGTGCCAGCAGCCGTGGGGACAAACCAACTAATGAAAAACTGTTTTTT
CASSRGDKPTNEKLFF
>TRBV6-8|15|NA|TRBJ2-7|NA
TGTGCCAGCAGTTACCCGAGCGTCCTTACGGGCGAGCAGTACTTC
CASSYPSVLTGEQYF
>TRBV19|15|TRBD1|TRBJ1-4|once
TGTGCCAGTAGTATGGTGGCAGGGGGGAATGAAAAACTGTTTTTT
CASSMVAGGNEKLFF
>TRBV5-4|15|NA|TRBJ2-3|once
TGTGCCAGCAGCCATCGCCGAGGGGGGGCAGATACGCAGTATTTT
CASSHRRGGADTQYF
>TRBV9|14|NA|TRBJ1-1|NA
TGTGCCAGCAGCGTAGAGGCAGGGAGGACTGAAGCTTTCTTT
CASSVEAGRTEAFF
>TRBV6-6|13|NA|TRBJ1-5|NA
TGTGCCAGCAGGGGAGGGGGTGGTCAGCCCCAGCATTTT
CASRGGGGQPQHF
>TRBV15|15|NA|TRBJ1-5|NA
TGTGCCACCAGCAGAGATGGCCGGGGGGATCAGCCCCAGCATTTT
CATSRDGRGDQPQHF
>TRBV4-1|17|TRBD1|TRBJ2-6|NA
TGCGCCAGCAGCCAAACAGGGGTCATCTCTGGGGCCAACGTCCTGACTTTC
CASSQTGVISGANVLTF
>TRBV18|16|NA|TRBJ1-3|NA
TGTGCCAGCTCACCTATCCCGGCGACTACTGGAAACACCATATATTTT
CASSPIPATTGNTIYF
>TRBV11-2|18|TRBD1|TRBJ1-2|NA
TGTGCCAGCAGCTTGTTGAGGGGGCGATCCCTGACTAACTATGGCTACACCTTC
CASSLLRGRSLTNYGYTF
>TRBV7-9|15|NA|TRBJ2-2|once
TGTGCCAGCAGCTGGCGGACAGCGGCCGGCGGGGAGCTGTTTTTT
CASSWRTAAGGELFF
>TRBV30|19|TRBD2|TRBJ2-5|few
TGTGCCTGGAGTGGGCTGTTTGGGACTAGCGGGGGGTTTAGTGAGACCCAGTACTTC
CAWSGLFGTSGGFSETQYF
>TRBV13|16|NA|TRBJ2-2|NA
TGTGCCAGCAGCTCCCGGGGCAGGGGCTTAACCGGGGAGCTGTTTTTT
CASSSRGRGLTGELFF
>TRBV7-8|15|NA|TRBJ2-2|NA
TGTGCCAGCAGCCCACCTCCTCAGGGAACCGGGGAGCTGTTTTTT
CASSPPPQGTGELFF
>TRBV9|16|TRBD1|TRBJ2-2|NA
TGTGCCAGCAGCGAGCAAGGACAGGGTGGGACCGGGGAGCTGTTTTTT
CASSEQGQGGTGELFF
>TRBV30|15|TRBD1|TRBJ1-1|NA
TGTGCCTGGAGTGTAGGGGACAGGGGGAACACTGAAGCTTTCTTT
CAWSVGDRGNTEAFF
>TRBV11-3|15|NA|TRBJ2-1|NA
TGTGTCAGCAGCTTAATGGGGACAAAAGGCAATGAGCAGTTCTTC
CVSSLMGTKGNEQFF
>TRBV11-2|12|NA|TRBJ2-7|NA
TGTGCCAGCAGCCTTCACGACTACGAGCAGTACTTC
CASSLHDYEQYF
>TRBV7-9|15|NA|TRBJ1-2|NA
TGTGCCAGCAGCTTAGGACAGGCCCTTAACTTCGGCTACACCTTC
CASSLGQALNFGYTF
>TRBV10-3|14|NA|TRBJ1-2|once
TGTGCTTTGGGGGGCAAGGGAGAAAACTATGGCTACACCTTC
CALGGKGENYGYTF
>TRBV5-1|15|NA|TRBJ2-2|once
TGCGCCAGCAGCTTGGCCGGACTTAACACCGGGGAGCTGTTTTTT
CASSLAGLNTGELFF
>TRBV11-2|14|TRBD2|TRBJ2-2|NA
TGTGCCAGCAGCTTAGGACGGGGGGCCGGGGAGCTGTTTTTT
CASSLGRGAGELFF
>TRBV30|14|NA|TRBJ2-3|NA
TGTGCCTGGAACAGGGTTTCTAGCACAGATACGCAGTATTTT
CAWNRVSSTDTQYF
>TRBV29-1|11|NA|TRBJ1-2|NA
TGCAGCGTTGAAGAGAACTATGGCTACACCTTC
CSVEENYGYTF
>TRBV7-8|12|NA|TRBJ2-1|NA
TGTGCCAGCAGCTTGGACGGGCCCGGTGGATTCTTC
CASSLDGPGGFF
>TRBV7-2|13|NA|TRBJ2-1|NA
TGTGCCAGCAGCGGGCGACAGCGTGGTGAGCAGTTCTTC
CASSGRQRGEQFF
>TRBV9|11|NA|TRBJ1-1|NA
TGTGCCAGCAGCGGGAAGGCTGAAGCTTTCTTT
CASSGKAEAFF
>TRBV18|16|TRBD1|TRBJ2-1|NA
TGTGCCAGCTCACCACGAGGGACAGGGGCACTAGGTGAGCAGTTCTTC
CASSPRGTGALGEQFF